This T cell receptor beta chain was captured in a study of cytomegalovirus exposure and HLA in healthy donors. Study summary: Earlier, 117 million unique TCR beta sequences were recovered from roughly 180 million T cells by an analysis.

Whole-study findings and limits: In a later analysis, a missense DCLRE1C variant was linked to TCR beta V- and J-gene trimming.

The PCR used 60 Vbeta and 13 Jbeta primers. Profiling relied on immunoSEQ multiplex PCR, and the TCRdb table lists in-frame clones only, not all of them. The sample carries about 130,000 clones, 80% to 90% recorded once. Points on this clone: The antigen is undetermined.

J lost 3 bases, V lost 8 bases, and 14 bases had no gene match. CDR3 length: 16 amino acids. Germline values: CDR1 LNHDA, CDR2 SQIVND (reference sequence). Regarding donors, all were healthy bone marrow donors. Material for sequencing was PBMCs. The V and J genes are TRBV19 and TRBJ2-7; 9 nucleotides line up with TRBD1. This clonotype was obtained from a man aged 45-65 years in good health and CMV-seronegative. The CDR3 region has the DNA TGTGCCAGTCAGAAATCGACAGGGGGGTCTTTCTACGAGCAGTACTTC. Residues: CASQKSTGGSFYEQYF.